This T cell receptor beta chain derives from a study of cytomegalovirus exposure and HLA in healthy donors. Overall study context: The same platform was used for the roughly 120 validation repertoires and the 600 to 850 first-cohort repertoires, a later analysis reported. General observations from the study: Overall, approximately 150 TCR beta chains were annotated as cytomegalovirus-associated.

This clone was seen just once. Its antigen is as yet unknown. V dropped 1 base and J dropped 1 base, with 12 bases sitting between them. The CDR3 covers 16 residues. Germline CDR1 is LNHNV and CDR2 is YYDKDF (reference sequence). The method was immunoSEQ multiplex PCR; TCRdb's version includes in-frame clones alone and lacks a portion of them. The sample contains about 150,000 clones, approximately 88% of which appear only once. J is TRBJ2-3 and V is TRBV15; tentatively, D is TRBD1 (6 bases). The source of this sequence is a woman in her late teens or twenties in good health and CMV-seropositive. Input material: PBMCs. DNA for the CDR3: TGTGCCACCAGCAGAGGGGGGACATCGGGCACAGATACGCAGTATTTT. The encoded protein is CATSRGGTSGTDTQYF.